The sample holds a few counts of the clone carrying this T cell receptor (beta chain). Its antigen is unknown. The data were taken from a study of blood T cells in healthy people across ages. The CDR3 runs to 13 residues. Per the germline V gene, CDR1 is DFQATT and CDR2 is SNEGSKA (reference sequence). V was clipped by 7 bases and J by 4 bases, with 14 bases between them. Study-level points and caveats: Per million T cells, TCR beta diversity dropped roughly linearly as age increased. No conclusive comparison of naive versus antigen-experienced cells was possible with unsorted PBMCs.

Through a sample-barcoded 5' primer and a J-beta primer mix, a second PCR was run for about 6 to 12 cycles. TCRdb processed the 5' RACE reads anew with MiXCR; each CDR3 protein has one entry. The sample carries roughly 1,800,000 distinct CDR3 sequences, about 50% recorded once. Sample: blood. The chain carries TRBV20-1 and TRBJ2-1, with a possible D match to TRBD2 (7 bases). The receptor's source is a woman between 40 and 55 years old in good health. CDR3 in DNA: TGCAGTGTGGAAAGGGGGGGTTACAATGAGCAGTTCTTC. Encoded protein: CSVERGGYNEQFF.